This entry is about one TCR beta chain. This record comes from a study of CD8 T cells in ankylosing spondylitis. Via MiXCR, TCRdb re-called the 5' RACE reads, giving one row per CDR3 protein. The table includes fewer than 350,000 distinct CDR3 sequences, around a tenth detected once. This CDR3 has 13 residues. Trimming at V came to 4 bases and at J to 10 bases, leaving 7 bases not matched to a gene. CDR1 and CDR2 (germline): SQVTM, ANQGSEA. The clonotype was recovered from a female donor with ankylosing spondylitis or in good health (not recorded which). This chain joins TRBV29-1 and TRBJ1-6, with 7 bases that match TRBD1. The specimen was blood, either unsorted or a sorted T cell fraction (not recorded which). As DNA, the CDR3 is TGCAGCGTTGGGGCAGGGGGGCAATCACCCCTCCACTTT. Translated: CSVGAGGQSPLHF.